Below, 15 T cell receptor beta chains from the same sample are listed, as sequenced in a study of T cell repertoires in cytomegalovirus infection. TCRdb analysed the reads with MiXCR anew, one entry per CDR3 protein. The data contain about 160,000 distinct CDR3 sequences, roughly 15% of them singletons. Sequenced sample: CD8+ T cells from PBMCs. The receptors come from a human donor in good health (CMV status not recorded). Some clones in this sample may be carry-over from other donors' samples.

This clonotype was counted between two and nine times. V and J are TRBV6-2 or TRBV6-3 and TRBJ1-5; a possible D gene is TRBD1 (5 bases). CDR3 length: 13 residues. The V and J ends lost 5 bases and 5 bases respectively, with 10 bases between them. CDR1 and CDR2 from the germline V gene are MNHEY and SVGEGT. The CDR3 spells CASSGQGHQPQHF. In DNA form, the CDR3 reads TGTGCCAGCAGTGGGCAGGGACATCAGCCCCAGCATTTT.

V and J are TRBV7-9 and TRBJ2-3; maybe TRBD2 (5 bases). The CDR3 runs 17 residues. V lost 5 bases to trimming and J lost 0 bases, with 18 bases between them. Germline lookup yields CDR1 SEHNR and CDR2 FQNEAQ (reference sequence). The CDR3 reads CASSPPSSGPSTDTQYF. CDR3 nucleotide sequence: TGTGCCAGCAGCCCTCCTAGCAGCGGTCCTAGCACAGATACGCAGTATTTT.

This clonotype was found a few times. V usage is TRBV7-8 and J usage is TRBJ1-1, with D unclear. Germline assignment: CDR1 SGHVS and CDR2 FQNEAQ. CDR3 length equals 14 residues. V shed 1 base and J shed 5 bases, with 11 bases lying between them. The CDR3, as DNA: TGTGCCAGCAGCTTAGTGGGGTACGGGACTGAAGCTTTCTTT. This translates into CASSLVGYGTEAFF.

V usage is TRBV7-9 and J usage is TRBJ2-4, with a weak D call TRBD1 (6 bases). V gave up 5 bases and J gave up 0 bases, with 14 bases separating them. Germline lookup yields CDR1 SEHNR and CDR2 FQNEAQ (reference sequence). The CDR3 runs 16 residues. The CDR3 coding sequence is TGTGCCAGCAGCCCAACAGGGTCTCTAGCCAAAAACATTCAGTACTTC. Translating it yields CASSPTGSLAKNIQYF.

This clonotype has only a few counts. This sequence joins TRBV2 and TRBJ2-7, with 11 bases matching TRBD2. This CDR3 region has 15 residues. Germline trimming cut 6 bases from V and 2 bases from J; bases unmatched to any gene: 6. Germline CDR1 SNHLY, CDR2 FYNNEI. The CDR3 loop is CASSSSGGPAYEQYF. CDR3 DNA sequence: TGTGCCAGCAGCTCTAGCGGGGGGCCCGCCTACGAGCAGTACTTC.

V and J are TRBV6-2 or TRBV6-3 and TRBJ2-7; 7 bases fit TRBD1. This CDR3 has 14 residues. J gave up 4 bases and V 2 bases, and 5 bases lay outside the gene matches. Germline CDR1 is MNHEY and CDR2 is SVGEGT. The CDR3 loop is CASSYRQGTYEQYF. The CDR3 nucleotides read TGTGCCAGCAGTTACAGACAGGGAACGTACGAGCAGTACTTC.

The CDR3 DNA is TGTGCCAGCAGCTTAGGGACCGACAGGGGCGAGCAGTACTTC. Amino acids: CASSLGTDRGEQYF. The V gene is TRBV7-9, the J gene TRBJ2-7, with 8 bases matching TRBD1. J lost 6 bases, V lost 1 base, and 5 bases had no gene match. This CDR3 is 14 amino acids long. In germline, CDR1 is SEHNR, CDR2 FQNEAQ (reference sequence).

This clonotype was counted only a few times. The J gene is TRBJ2-3, the V gene TRBV28; 8 bases match TRBD2. This CDR3 contains 14 residues. With 5 bases clipped from V and 1 base from J, the junction kept 2 bases outside the gene matches. Germline CDR1 MDHEN, CDR2 SYDVKM. CDR3 sequence reads: CASSMTSGTDTQYF. In nucleotides, the CDR3 is TGTGCCAGCAGTATGACTAGCGGCACAGATACGCAGTATTTT.

This chain uses TRBV20-1 with TRBJ1-2, with a weak D call TRBD1 (5 bases). Germline V gene data show CDR1 as DFQATT and CDR2 as SNEGSKA (reference sequence). V was trimmed by 0 bases and J by 7 bases, leaving 18 bases between them. This CDR3 comprises 15 residues. DNA of the CDR3: TGCAGTGCTAGAGACCGCGGCAGGCCCGGGGGTGGCTACACCTTC. It yields the protein CSARDRGRPGGGYTF.

This clonotype was observed a handful of times. The rearrangement links TRBV19 to TRBJ2-1; maybe TRBD1 (5 bases). Germline V CDR1 and CDR2: LNHDA, SQIVND (reference sequence). The CDR3 extends over 14 amino acids. The V gene lost 5 bases and the J gene lost 1 base, with 9 bases spanning the gap. This chain's CDR3 is CASSLTVSYNEQFF. CDR3 in DNA: TGTGCCAGTAGTTTGACAGTTTCCTACAATGAGCAGTTCTTC. Full variable domain (outside the CDR3, taken from reference TRBV19 and TRBJ2-1): DGGITQSPKYLFRKEGQNVTLSCEQNLNHDAMYWYRQDPGQGLRLIYYSQIVNDFQKGDIAEGYSVSREKKESFPLTVTSAQKNPTAFYLCASSLTVSYNEQFFGPGTRLTVL.

CDR3 region: CASSQADSTGNTIYF. The CDR3 region has the DNA TGCGCCAGCAGCCAAGCAGACAGTACTGGAAACACCATATATTTT. This rearrangement joins TRBV4-3 to TRBJ1-3; tentatively, D is TRBD1 (5 bases). Germline V gene sequence: CDR1 LGHNA, CDR2 YSLEER. Trimming shortened V by 1 base and J by 2 bases, and 9 bases separated the two germline ends. This CDR3 is built from 15 residues.

This clonotype has just a few counts. The chain links TRBV7-8 to TRBJ2-1; 8 bases are a match to TRBD2. V lost 1 base to trimming and J lost 5 bases; unmatched junction nucleotides: 7. The CDR3 covers 16 residues. From germline, CDR1 is SGHVS and CDR2 FQNEAQ. The CDR3 reads CASSLGLAGVNNEQFF. Here the CDR3 DNA reads TGTGCCAGCAGCTTAGGGCTAGCGGGCGTGAACAATGAGCAGTTCTTC.

This clonotype occurred a few times. The chain uses TRBV19 and TRBJ2-3; 7 bases align to TRBD2. The trim removed 6 bases at V and 2 bases at J, leaving 11 bases unmatched. The germline CDR1 and CDR2 sequences are LNHDA and SQIVND (reference sequence). The CDR3 spans 16 residues. CDR3 nucleotides: TGTGCCAGTAGCCCCCAGCGGGGATTTTACACAGATACGCAGTATTTT. Translated: CASSPQRGFYTDTQYF. Supplemented by reference TRBV19 and TRBJ2-3, the full variable domain reads DGGITQSPKYLFRKEGQNVTLSCEQNLNHDAMYWYRQDPGQGLRLIYYSQIVNDFQKGDIAEGYSVSREKKESFPLTVTSAQKNPTAFYLCASSPQRGFYTDTQYFGPGTRLTVL.

The V and J genes are TRBV7-2 and TRBJ1-1; 8 nucleotides match TRBD1. Germline trimming cut 9 bases from V and 6 bases from J; bases unmatched to any gene: 3. Germline assignment: CDR1 SGHTA and CDR2 FQGNSA. This CDR3 is built from 11 residues. The CDR3 sequence is CARQGEAEAFF. CDR3 DNA sequence: TGTGCCAGACAGGGGGAAGCTGAAGCTTTCTTT.

This clonotype was recorded a few times. This chain's CDR3 is CASSQWLINNEQFF. The CDR3 nucleotides are TGCGCCAGCAGCCAATGGCTGATAAACAATGAGCAGTTCTTC. The chain links TRBV4-1 to TRBJ2-1; D uncertain. V was pared by 2 bases and J by 5 bases, with 10 bases between. The CDR3 sequence is 14 residues long. Germline assignment: CDR1 MGHRA and CDR2 YSYEKL.